The source of this T cell receptor (beta chain) is a study of T cell repertoires in cytomegalovirus infection. Overall study context: Carrying CMV and the relevant HLA type showed in public TCR beta signatures. The study, taken as a whole, reports: Predominance within the ex vivo response was attributable to HLA-C-restricted CMV-specific TCR beta clonotypes.

TCRdb re-called the reads through MiXCR, storing one row per CDR3 protein. This table has about 83,000 distinct CDR3 sequences, 25% to 30% appearing once. CDR1 MNHEY and CDR2 SVGAGI come from the germline V gene. The CDR3 loop spans 14 amino acids. Trimming left V 4 bases short and J 4 bases short, with 10 bases between. On this clonotype: Its antigen is not identified.

The receptor comes from a human donor in good health (CMV status not recorded). Some clones in this sample may be carry-over from other donors' samples. This specimen was CD8+ T cells from cultured PBMCs, taken from culture after CMV antigen stimulation. This chain connects TRBV6-5 to TRBJ1-4; D may be TRBD1 (6 bases). The DNA for the CDR3 is TGTGCCAGCAGTTCCGGACAGAGTAATGAAAAACTGTTTTTT. Translation: CASSSGQSNEKLFF.